The entry below gives a single T cell receptor beta chain sequence along with its context. This clone's antigen is unknown. There are no base qualities to consult, and no much larger clone falls within one base. The collaborating institutions used their own protocols to collect whole blood in K2EDTA tubes. Collaborator samples were shipped for TCRbeta analysis as frozen whole blood, isolated PBMCs, or DNA extracted from either sample type. The data were taken from a study of blood T cell repertoires in COVID-19 (TCRdb year 2020). For the wider study: Collaborator samples came from the United States, Italy and Spain and covered acute and convalescent phases of COVID-19. The repertoires were released in a freely available public database meant as a resource for research on the immune response to SARS-CoV-2. The material from the prospective study consisted of cDNA or gDNA derived from T cells, B-cell-depleted T cells, or PBMCs. Samples were obtained from the ongoing ImmuneRACE study (first 160 participants) and from 1,254 subjects provided by 6 global collaborators. Sample metadata almost always included a de-identified subject ID, COVID-19 status, age in years and sex. Where HLA class I and class II types were available, the types were taken from metadata supplied by the sample provider, not from assay-based typing. The dataset comprised deeply sampled blood TCRbeta repertoires from subjects exposed to, actively infected with, or recovered from COVID-19. What the authors observed across the whole study: Clinical and demographic metadata were provided uncurated, with the amount varying by source and participant.

TCRbeta CDR3 regions were amplified from genomic DNA using the immunoSEQ Assay, a bias-controlled multiplex PCR. The study's processing was this. Within the assay, amplification of reference gene primers was used to estimate how many nucleated cells each sample contained. To quantify the absolute abundance of each unique TCRbeta CDR3 rearrangement, sequence reads were collapsed and filtered. For each sample, productive Simpson clonality was calculated as the square root of Simpson's diversity index over productive rearrangements. Held by TCRdb, this immuneACCESS table contains in-frame sequences only and omits some clones. Under half of the omission traces to an unresolved V gene where checked; the cause of the rest is unknown. V, J and clone size derive from that table, while D and trimming were established from the DNA sequence. This sample is represented by over 100,000 clones; roughly 75% of them were singletons. The top ten clonotypes cover 3.5% to 5% of the sample.

Cut back by 4 bases and 5 bases, the V and J ends lie 8 bases apart. The germline V gene supplies CDR1 SGHTA and CDR2 FQGNSA. Spanning cysteine to phenylalanine, the CDR3 consists of 12 amino acids. The DNA shown is the 36-base CDR3, in frame from base 1. Specimen: peripheral blood. This TCR derives from a human donor in a cohort sampled during active or convalescent COVID-19. The rearranged segments are TRBV7-2 and TRBJ1-2, with the D gene call left open. CDR3 sequence: CASSSGEYGYTF. The nucleotides are TGTGCCAGCAGCTCAGGCGAGTATGGCTACACCTTC.